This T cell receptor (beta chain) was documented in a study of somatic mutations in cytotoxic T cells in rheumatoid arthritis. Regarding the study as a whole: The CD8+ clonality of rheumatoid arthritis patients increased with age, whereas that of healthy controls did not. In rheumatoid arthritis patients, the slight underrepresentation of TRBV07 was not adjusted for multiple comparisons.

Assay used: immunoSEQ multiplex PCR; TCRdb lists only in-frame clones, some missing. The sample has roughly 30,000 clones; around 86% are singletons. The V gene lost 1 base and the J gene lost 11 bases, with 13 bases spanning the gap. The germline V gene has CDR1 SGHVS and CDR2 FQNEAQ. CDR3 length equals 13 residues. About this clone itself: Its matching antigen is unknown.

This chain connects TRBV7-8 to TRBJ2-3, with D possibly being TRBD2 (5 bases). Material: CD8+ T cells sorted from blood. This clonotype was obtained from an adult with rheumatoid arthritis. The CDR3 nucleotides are TGTGCCAGCAGCTTAGACTCTAGACGGGGGCAGTATTTT. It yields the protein CASSLDSRRGQYF.